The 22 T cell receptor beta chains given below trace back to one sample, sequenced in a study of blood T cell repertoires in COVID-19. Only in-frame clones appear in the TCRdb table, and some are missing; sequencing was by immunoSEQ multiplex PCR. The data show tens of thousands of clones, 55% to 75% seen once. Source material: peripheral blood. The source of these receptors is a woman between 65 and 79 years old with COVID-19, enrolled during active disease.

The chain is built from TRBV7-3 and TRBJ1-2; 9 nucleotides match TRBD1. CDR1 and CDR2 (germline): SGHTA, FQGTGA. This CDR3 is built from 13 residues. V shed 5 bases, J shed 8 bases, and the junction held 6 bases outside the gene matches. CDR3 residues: CASSPGTGHGYTF. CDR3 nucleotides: TGTGCCAGCAGCCCGGGGACAGGGCACGGCTACACCTTC. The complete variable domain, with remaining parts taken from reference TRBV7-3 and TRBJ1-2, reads GAGVSQTPSNKVTEKGKYVELRCDPISGHTALYWYRQSLGQGPEFLIYFQGTGAADDSGLPNDRFFAVRPEGSVSTLKIQRTERGDSAVYLCASSPGTGHGYTFGSGTRLTVV.

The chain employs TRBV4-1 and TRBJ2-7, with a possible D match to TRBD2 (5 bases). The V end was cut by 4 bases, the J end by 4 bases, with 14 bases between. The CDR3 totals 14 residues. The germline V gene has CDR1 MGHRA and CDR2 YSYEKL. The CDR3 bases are TGCGCCAGCAGCCTTAGATCCGAGGGTTACGAGCAGTACTTC. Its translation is CASSLRSEGYEQYF.

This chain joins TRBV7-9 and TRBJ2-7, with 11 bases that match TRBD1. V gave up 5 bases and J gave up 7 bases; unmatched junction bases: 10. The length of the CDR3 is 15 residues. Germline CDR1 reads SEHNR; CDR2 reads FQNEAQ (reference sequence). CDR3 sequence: CASSAGQGAFSEQYF. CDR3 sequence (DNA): TGTGCCAGCAGCGCCGGACAGGGGGCTTTCTCGGAGCAGTACTTC.

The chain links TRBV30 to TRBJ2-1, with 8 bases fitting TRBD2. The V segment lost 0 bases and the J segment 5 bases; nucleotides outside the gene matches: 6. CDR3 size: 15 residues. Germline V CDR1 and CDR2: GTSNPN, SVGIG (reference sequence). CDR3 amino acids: CAWSVKGLDNNEQFF. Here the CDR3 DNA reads TGTGCCTGGAGTGTAAAGGGACTAGATAACAATGAGCAGTTCTTC.

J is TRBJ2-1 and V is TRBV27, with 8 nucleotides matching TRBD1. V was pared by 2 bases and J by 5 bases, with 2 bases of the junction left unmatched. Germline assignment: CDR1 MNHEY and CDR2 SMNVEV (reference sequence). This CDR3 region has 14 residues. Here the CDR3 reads CASSLQGADNEQFF. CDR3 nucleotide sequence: TGTGCCAGCAGTTTACAGGGGGCAGACAATGAGCAGTTCTTC.

The CDR3 nucleotides read TGTGCCAGCCGTTTGGCGGGGGGCGCGAAGACCCAGTACTTC. Protein: CASRLAGGAKTQYF. The V call is TRBV6-5, the J call TRBJ2-5; 8 bases agree with TRBD2. This CDR3 has 14 amino acids. The V and J ends lost 8 bases and 6 bases, in that order; junction bases with no gene match: 11. Germline loops: CDR1 MNHEY, CDR2 SVGAGI.

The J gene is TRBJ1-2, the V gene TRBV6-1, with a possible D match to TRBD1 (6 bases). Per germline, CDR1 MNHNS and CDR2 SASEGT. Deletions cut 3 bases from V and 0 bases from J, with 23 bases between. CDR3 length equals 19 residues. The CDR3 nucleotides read TGTGCCAGCAGTGAGAGGGGGTCAGCGGAGACCCTTACTAACTATGGCTACACCTTC. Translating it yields CASSERGSAETLTNYGYTF.

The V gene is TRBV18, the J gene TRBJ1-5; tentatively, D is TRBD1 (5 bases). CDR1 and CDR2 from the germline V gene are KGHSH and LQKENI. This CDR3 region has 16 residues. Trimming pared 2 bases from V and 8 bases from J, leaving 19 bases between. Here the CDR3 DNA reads TGTGCCAGCTCACCAAACCAGGGCCGTGAAGGGGAGCCCCAGCATTTT. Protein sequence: CASSPNQGREGEPQHF.

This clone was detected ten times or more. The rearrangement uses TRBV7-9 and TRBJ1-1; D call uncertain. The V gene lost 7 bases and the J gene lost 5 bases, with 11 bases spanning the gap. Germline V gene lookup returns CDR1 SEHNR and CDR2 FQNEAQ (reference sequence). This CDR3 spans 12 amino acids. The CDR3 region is CASTNRETEAFF. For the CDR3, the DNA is TGTGCCAGCACCAATAGGGAGACTGAAGCTTTCTTT.

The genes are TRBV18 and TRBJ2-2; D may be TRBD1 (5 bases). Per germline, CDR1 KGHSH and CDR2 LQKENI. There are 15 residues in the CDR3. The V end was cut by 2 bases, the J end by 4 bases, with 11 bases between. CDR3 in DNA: TGTGCCAGCTCACCATCCCAGGGTATCACCGGGGAGCTGTTTTTT. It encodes CASSPSQGITGELFF.

The CDR3 nucleotides read TGTGCCAGCGGAGCCGGGACAGACAATTCTATGGGCTACACCTTC. Protein product: CASGAGTDNSMGYTF. This chain uses TRBV11-1 with TRBJ1-2, with TRBD1 matching 7 bases. The V segment lost 8 bases and the J segment 8 bases; nucleotides outside the gene matches: 17. Germline CDR1 SGHAT, CDR2 FQDESV (reference sequence). CDR3 size: 15 residues.

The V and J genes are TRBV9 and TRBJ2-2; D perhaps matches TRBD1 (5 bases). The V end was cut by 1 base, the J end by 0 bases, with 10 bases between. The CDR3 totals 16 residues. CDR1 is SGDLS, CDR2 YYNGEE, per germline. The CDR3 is CASSVHWTPNTGELFF. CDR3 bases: TGTGCCAGCAGCGTACACTGGACACCGAACACCGGGGAGCTGTTTTTT.

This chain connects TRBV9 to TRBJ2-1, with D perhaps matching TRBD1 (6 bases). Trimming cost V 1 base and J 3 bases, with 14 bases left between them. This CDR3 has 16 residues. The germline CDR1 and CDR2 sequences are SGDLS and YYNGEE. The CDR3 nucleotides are TGTGCCAGCAGCGTAAAAAAGGGGGACCTCTACAATGAGCAGTTCTTC. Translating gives CASSVKKGDLYNEQFF.

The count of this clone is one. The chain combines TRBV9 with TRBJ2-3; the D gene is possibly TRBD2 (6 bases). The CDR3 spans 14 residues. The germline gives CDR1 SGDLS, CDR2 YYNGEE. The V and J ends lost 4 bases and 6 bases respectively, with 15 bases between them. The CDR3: CASSFRDWADTQYF. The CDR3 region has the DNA TGTGCCAGCAGCTTTAGGGACTGGGCGGATACGCAGTATTTT.

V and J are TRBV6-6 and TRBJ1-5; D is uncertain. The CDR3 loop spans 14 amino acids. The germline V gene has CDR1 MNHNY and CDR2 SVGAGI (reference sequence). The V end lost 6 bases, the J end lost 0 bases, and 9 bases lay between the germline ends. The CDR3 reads CASSHSNSNQPQHF. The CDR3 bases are TGTGCCAGCAGCCACAGTAATAGCAATCAGCCCCAGCATTTT.

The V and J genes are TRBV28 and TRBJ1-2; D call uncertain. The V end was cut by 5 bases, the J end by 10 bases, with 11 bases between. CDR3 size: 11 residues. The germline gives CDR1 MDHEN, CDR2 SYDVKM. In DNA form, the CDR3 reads TGTGCCAGCAGTACCGGGGTATTCTACACCTTC. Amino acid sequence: CASSTGVFYTF.

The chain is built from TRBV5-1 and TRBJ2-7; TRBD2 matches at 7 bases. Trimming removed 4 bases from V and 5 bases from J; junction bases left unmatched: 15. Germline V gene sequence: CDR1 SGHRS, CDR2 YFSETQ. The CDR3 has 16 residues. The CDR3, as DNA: TGCGCCAGCAGCCCCCGTGGGTGGGGGGGGACGAACGAGCAGTACTTC. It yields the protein CASSPRGWGGTNEQYF.

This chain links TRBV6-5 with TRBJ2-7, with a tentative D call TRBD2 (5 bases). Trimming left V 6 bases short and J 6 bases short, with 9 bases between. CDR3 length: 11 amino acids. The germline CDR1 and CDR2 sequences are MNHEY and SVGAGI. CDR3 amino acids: CASSRAGEQYF. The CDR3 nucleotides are TGTGCCAGCAGCCGCGCGGGCGAGCAGTACTTC.

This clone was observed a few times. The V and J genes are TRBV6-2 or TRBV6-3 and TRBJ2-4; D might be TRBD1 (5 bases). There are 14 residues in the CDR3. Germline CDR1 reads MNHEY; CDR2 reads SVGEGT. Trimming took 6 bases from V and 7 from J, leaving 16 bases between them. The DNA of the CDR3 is TGTGCCAGCAGCTGGACGATTAGGGGCAACATTCAGTACTTC. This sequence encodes CASSWTIRGNIQYF.

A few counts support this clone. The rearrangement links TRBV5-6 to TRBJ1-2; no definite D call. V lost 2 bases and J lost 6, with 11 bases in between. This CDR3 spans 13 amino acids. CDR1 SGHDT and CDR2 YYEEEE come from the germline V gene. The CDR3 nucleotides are TGTGCCAGCAGCTTCCCCCTTATCGATGGCTACACCTTC. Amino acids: CASSFPLIDGYTF.

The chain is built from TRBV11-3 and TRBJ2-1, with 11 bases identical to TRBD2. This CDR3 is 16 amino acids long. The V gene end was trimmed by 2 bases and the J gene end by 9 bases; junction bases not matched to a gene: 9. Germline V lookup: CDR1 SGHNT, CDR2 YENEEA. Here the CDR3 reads CASSLRKLAGVGEQFF. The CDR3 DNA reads TGTGCCAGCAGCTTACGGAAACTAGCGGGAGTAGGTGAGCAGTTCTTC.

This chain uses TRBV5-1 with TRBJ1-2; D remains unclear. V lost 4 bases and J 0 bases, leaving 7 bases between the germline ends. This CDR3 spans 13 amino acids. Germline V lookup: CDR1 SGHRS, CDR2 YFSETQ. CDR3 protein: CASSPGSNYGYTF. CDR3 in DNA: TGCGCCAGCAGCCCCGGGTCTAACTATGGCTACACCTTC.